What follows are 10 T cell receptor beta chains derived from one specimen sequenced in a study of somatic mutations in cytotoxic T cells in rheumatoid arthritis. Some clones are missing from TCRdb's copy, which holds only in-frame ones; the method was immunoSEQ multiplex PCR. The sample has approximately 13,000 clones, roughly 74% seen once. The specimen was CD8+ T cells sorted from blood. The receptors here all came from an adult with rheumatoid arthritis.

The chain has TRBV11-2 and TRBJ2-7; D remains ambiguous. V shed 0 bases and J shed 6 bases, with 6 bases lying between them. The CDR3 has 12 amino acids. The germline CDR1 and CDR2 sequences are SGHAT and FQNNGV. The CDR3: CASSLDLGEQYF. In nucleotides, the CDR3 is TGTGCCAGCAGCTTAGATCTAGGCGAGCAGTACTTC. The complete variable domain, with remaining parts taken from reference TRBV11-2 and TRBJ2-7, reads EAGVAQSPRYKIIEKRQSVAFWCNPISGHATLYWYQQILGQGPKLLIQFQNNGVVDDSQLPKDRFSAERLKGVDSTLKIQPAKLEDSAVYLCASSLDLGEQYFGPGTRLTVT.

The V call is TRBV29-1, the J call TRBJ1-1; 7 bases match TRBD1. V shed 4 bases and J 4 bases; nucleotides not matched to a gene: 9. Germline CDR1 reads SQVTM; CDR2 reads ANQGSEA. This CDR3 has 14 residues. CDR3 in amino acids: CSVVGGTEITEAFF. CDR3 bases: TGCAGCGTTGTAGGAGGGACAGAGATCACTGAAGCTTTCTTT.

A few counts support this clone. This CDR3 reads CASRSSGWTYEQYF. In nucleotides, the CDR3 is TGTGCCAGCAGATCTAGCGGGTGGACCTACGAGCAGTACTTC. The genes are TRBV2 and TRBJ2-7; 8 bases align to TRBD2. With V trimmed by 6 bases and J by 2 bases, 6 bases remained unmatched. CDR3 length: 14 residues. From germline, CDR1 is SNHLY and CDR2 FYNNEI.

CDR3 nucleotides: TGCGCCAGCAGCTTGGAGGCTAGCGGGAGTTACGAGCAGTACTTC. Amino acids: CASSLEASGSYEQYF. V is TRBV5-1 and J is TRBJ2-7; 10 bases fit TRBD2. V dropped 0 bases and J dropped 4; count of bases not matched to a gene: 4. In germline, CDR1 is SGHRS, CDR2 YFSETQ. The CDR3 sequence is 15 residues long.

This chain uses TRBV2 with TRBJ2-6; D unresolved. V was cut by 2 bases and J by 0 bases, with 8 bases left in between. This CDR3 spans 16 amino acids. CDR1 and CDR2 from the germline V gene are SNHLY and FYNNEI. CDR3 protein: CASSETSSSGANVLTF. CDR3 DNA sequence: TGTGCCAGCAGTGAAACTTCAAGCTCTGGGGCCAACGTCCTGACTTTC.

Note on this clone: Distinct nucleotide sequences in the sample also encode this CDR3. The rearrangement uses TRBV27 and TRBJ2-1; tentative D call: TRBD1 (5 bases). V lost 5 bases to trimming and J lost 6 bases, with 8 bases between them. The germline V gene encodes CDR1 MNHEY and CDR2 SMNVEV (reference sequence). The CDR3 is 12 amino acids. CDR3 sequence reads: CASSRGPNEQFF. The CDR3 DNA follows: TGTGCCAGCAGTAGGGGCCCCAATGAGCAGTTCTTC.

The rearrangement links TRBV14 to TRBJ1-3; D is ambiguous. The CDR3 is 11 residues long. Trimming pared 4 bases from V and 3 bases from J, leaving 1 base between. CDR1 is SGHDN, CDR2 FVKESK, per germline. CDR3 protein: CASSLGNTIYF. CDR3 in DNA: TGTGCCAGCAGCCTTGGAAACACCATATATTTT.

The chain couples TRBV27 to TRBJ1-5; 9 bases map to TRBD1. V trimming: 0 bases; J trimming: 9 bases; junction bases outside the gene matches: 6. This CDR3 region has 15 residues. Germline V gives CDR1 MNHEY, CDR2 SMNVEV (reference sequence). CDR3 DNA: TGTGCCAGCAGTTTATCACAGGGGGCCCACCGGCCCCAGCATTTT. The encoded protein is CASSLSQGAHRPQHF.

V usage is TRBV27 and J usage is TRBJ2-7; no reliable D call. Trimming shortened V by 4 bases and J by 2 bases, and 6 bases separated the two germline ends. Germline V CDR1 and CDR2: MNHEY, SMNVEV (reference sequence). The CDR3 has 12 residues. CDR3 amino acids: CASSSRPYEQYF. CDR3 nucleotides: TGTGCCAGCAGTTCCAGGCCCTACGAGCAGTACTTC.

The CDR3 region is CASSLWGVTNYGYTF. DNA for the CDR3: TGTGCCAGCAGTTTATGGGGGGTGACTAACTATGGCTACACCTTC. This chain links TRBV28 with TRBJ1-2, with D perhaps TRBD1 (5 bases). V gave up 0 bases and J gave up 0 bases, with 8 bases separating them. The germline CDR1 and CDR2 sequences are MDHEN and SYDVKM. The CDR3 consists of 15 residues.